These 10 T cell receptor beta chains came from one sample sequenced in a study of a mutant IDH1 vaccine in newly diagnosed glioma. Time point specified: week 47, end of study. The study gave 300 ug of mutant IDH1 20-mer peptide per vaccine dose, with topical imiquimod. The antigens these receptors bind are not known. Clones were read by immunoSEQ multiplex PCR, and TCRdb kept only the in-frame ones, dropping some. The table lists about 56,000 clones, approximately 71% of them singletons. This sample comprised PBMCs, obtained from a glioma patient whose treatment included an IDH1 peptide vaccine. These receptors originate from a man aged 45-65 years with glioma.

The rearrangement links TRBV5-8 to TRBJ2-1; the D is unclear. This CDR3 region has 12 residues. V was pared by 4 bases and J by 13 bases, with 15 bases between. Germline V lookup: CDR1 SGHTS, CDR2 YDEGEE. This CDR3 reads CASSDSNVSQFF. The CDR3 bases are TGTGCCAGCAGCGATTCCAATGTCTCCCAGTTCTTC.

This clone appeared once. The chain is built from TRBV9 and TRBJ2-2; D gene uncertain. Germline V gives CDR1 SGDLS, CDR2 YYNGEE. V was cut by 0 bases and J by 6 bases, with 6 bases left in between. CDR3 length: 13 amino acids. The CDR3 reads CASSVGTAGELFF. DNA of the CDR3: TGTGCCAGCAGCGTAGGGACGGCCGGGGAGCTGTTTTTT.

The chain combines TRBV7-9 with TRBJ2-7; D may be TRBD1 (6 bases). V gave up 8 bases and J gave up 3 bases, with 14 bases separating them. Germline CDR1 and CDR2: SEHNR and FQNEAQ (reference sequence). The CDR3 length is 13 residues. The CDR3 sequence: CASGRQDSYEQYF. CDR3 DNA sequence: TGTGCCAGCGGCCGACAGGACAGCTACGAGCAGTACTTC.

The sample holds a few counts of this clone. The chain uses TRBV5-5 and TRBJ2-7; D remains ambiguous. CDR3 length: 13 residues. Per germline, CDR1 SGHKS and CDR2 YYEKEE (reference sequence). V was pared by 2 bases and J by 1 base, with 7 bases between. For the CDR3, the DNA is TGTGCCAGCAGCTTCGGTCTTTCCTACGAGCAGTACTTC. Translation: CASSFGLSYEQYF. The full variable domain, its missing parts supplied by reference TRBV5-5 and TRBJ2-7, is DAGVTQSPTHLIKTRGQQVTLRCSPISGHKSVSWYQQVLGQGPQFIFQYYEKEERGRGNFPDRFSARQFPNYSSELNVNALLLGDSALYLCASSFGLSYEQYFGPGTRLTVT.

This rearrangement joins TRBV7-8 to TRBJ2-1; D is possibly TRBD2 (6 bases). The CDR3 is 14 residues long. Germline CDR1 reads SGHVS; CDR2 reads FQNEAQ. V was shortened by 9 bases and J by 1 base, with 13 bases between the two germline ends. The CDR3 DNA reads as TGTGCCAGTTCTGGGGCGGGGTCCTACAATGAGCAGTTCTTC. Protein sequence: CASSGAGSYNEQFF.

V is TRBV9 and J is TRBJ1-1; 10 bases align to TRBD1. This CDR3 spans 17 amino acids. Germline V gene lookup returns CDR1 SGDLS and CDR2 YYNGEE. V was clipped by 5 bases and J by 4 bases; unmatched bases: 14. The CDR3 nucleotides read TGTGCCAGCAGTCGGTTTGAGGACAGGGGGGGACGCACTGAAGCTTTCTTT. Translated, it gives CASSRFEDRGGRTEAFF.

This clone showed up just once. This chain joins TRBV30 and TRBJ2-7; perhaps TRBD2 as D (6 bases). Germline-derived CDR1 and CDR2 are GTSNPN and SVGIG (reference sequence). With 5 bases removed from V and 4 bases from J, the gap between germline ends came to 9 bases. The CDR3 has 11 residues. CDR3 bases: TGTGCCTGGGGGGACTCTTACGAGCAGTACTTC. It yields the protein CAWGDSYEQYF.

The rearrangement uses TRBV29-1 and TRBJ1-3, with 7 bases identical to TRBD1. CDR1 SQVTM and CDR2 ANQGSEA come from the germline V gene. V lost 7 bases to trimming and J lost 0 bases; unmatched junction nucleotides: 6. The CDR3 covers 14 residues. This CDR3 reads CSAYRQGSGNTIYF. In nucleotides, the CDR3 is TGCAGCGCCTATCGACAGGGCTCTGGAAACACCATATATTTT.

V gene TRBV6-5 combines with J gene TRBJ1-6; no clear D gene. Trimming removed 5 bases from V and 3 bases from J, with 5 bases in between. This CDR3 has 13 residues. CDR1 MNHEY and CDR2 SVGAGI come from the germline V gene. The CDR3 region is CASSPDYNSPLHF. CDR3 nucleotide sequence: TGTGCCAGCAGTCCAGACTATAATTCACCCCTCCACTTT.

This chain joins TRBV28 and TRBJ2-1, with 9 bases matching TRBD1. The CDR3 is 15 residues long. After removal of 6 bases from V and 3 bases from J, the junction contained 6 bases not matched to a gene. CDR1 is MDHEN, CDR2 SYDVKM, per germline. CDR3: CASRTGDRVYNEQFF. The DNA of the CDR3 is TGTGCCAGCAGAACGGGGGACAGGGTCTACAATGAGCAGTTCTTC.